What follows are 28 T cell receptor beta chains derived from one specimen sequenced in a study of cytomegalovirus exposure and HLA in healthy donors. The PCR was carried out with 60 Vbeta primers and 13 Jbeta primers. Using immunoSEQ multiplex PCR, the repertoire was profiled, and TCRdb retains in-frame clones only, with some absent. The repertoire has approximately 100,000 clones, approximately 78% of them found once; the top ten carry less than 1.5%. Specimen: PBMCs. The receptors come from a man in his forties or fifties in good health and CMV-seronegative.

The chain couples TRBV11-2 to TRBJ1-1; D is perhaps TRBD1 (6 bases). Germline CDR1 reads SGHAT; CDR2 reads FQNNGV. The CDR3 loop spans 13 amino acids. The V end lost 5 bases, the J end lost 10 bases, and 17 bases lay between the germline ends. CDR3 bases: TGTGCCAGCAGCGCGGCCGGGACACTGCGAGCTTTCTTT. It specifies CASSAAGTLRAFF.

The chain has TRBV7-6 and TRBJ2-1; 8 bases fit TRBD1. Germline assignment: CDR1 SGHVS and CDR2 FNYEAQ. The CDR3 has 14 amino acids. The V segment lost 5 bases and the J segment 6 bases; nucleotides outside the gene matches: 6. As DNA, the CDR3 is TGTGCCAGCAGCCCTTTGGACAGGGCCAATGAGCAGTTCTTC. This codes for CASSPLDRANEQFF.

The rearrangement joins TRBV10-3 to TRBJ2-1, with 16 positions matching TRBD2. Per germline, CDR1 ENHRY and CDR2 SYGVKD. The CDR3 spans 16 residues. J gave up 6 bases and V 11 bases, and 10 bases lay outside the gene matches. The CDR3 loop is CASMGLAGGIGNEQFF. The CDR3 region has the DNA TGTGCCTCGATGGGACTAGCGGGGGGGATTGGCAATGAGCAGTTCTTC.

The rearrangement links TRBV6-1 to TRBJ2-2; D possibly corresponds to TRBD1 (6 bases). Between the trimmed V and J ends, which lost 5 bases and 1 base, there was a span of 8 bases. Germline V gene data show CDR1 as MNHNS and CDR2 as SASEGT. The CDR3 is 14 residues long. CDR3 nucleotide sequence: TGTGCCAGCAGTTCGGGACAGAACACCGGGGAGCTGTTTTTT. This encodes CASSSGQNTGELFF.

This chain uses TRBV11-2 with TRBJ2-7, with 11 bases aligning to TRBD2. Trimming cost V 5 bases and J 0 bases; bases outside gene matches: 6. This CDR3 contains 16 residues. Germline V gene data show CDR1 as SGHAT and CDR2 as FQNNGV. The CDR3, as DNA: TGTGCCAGCAGCCCGACTAGCGGGGCTAGCTCCTACGAGCAGTACTTC. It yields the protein CASSPTSGASSYEQYF.

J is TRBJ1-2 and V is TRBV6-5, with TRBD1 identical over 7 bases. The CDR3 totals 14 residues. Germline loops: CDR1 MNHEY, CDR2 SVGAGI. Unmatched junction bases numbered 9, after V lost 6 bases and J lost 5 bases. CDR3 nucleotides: TGTGCCAGCAGGGGAGACGGGACAGTATATGGCTACACCTTC. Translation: CASRGDGTVYGYTF.

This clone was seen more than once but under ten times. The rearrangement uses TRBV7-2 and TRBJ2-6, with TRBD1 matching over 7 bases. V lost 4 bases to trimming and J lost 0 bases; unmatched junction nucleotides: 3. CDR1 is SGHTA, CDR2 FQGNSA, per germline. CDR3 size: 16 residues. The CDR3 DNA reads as TGTGCCAGCAGCTGGGACAGTATCTCTGGGGCCAACGTCCTGACTTTC. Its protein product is CASSWDSISGANVLTF.

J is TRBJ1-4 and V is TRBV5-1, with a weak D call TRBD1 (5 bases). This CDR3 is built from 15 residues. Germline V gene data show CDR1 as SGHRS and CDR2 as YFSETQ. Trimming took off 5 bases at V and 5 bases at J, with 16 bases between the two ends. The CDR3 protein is CASRLLGQTNEKLFF. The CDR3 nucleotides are TGCGCCAGCAGGCTCCTGGGGCAGACGAATGAAAAACTGTTTTTT.

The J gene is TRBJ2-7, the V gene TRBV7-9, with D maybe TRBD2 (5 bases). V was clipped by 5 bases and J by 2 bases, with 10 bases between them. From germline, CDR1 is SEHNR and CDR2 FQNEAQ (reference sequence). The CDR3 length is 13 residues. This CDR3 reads CASSRGSTYEQYF. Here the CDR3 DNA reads TGTGCCAGCAGCCGCGGGTCAACCTACGAGCAGTACTTC.

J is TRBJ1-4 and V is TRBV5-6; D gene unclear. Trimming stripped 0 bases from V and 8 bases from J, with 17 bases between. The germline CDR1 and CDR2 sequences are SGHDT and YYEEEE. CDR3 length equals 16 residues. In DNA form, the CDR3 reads TGTGCCAGCAGCTTGGGTCCGGGATCCTTCCAGGAAAAACTGTTTTTT. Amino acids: CASSLGPGSFQEKLFF.

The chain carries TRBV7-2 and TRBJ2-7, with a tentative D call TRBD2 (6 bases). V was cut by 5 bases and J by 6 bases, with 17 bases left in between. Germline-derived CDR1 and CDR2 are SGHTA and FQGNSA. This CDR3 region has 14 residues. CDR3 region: CASSPLIRGIEQYF. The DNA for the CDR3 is TGTGCCAGCAGCCCCCTAATCCGGGGGATCGAGCAGTACTTC.

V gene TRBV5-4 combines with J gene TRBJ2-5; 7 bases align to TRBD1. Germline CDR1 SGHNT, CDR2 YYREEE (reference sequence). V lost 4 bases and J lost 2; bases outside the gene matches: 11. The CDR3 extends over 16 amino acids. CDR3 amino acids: CASSRPGDRAQETQYF. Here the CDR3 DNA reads TGTGCCAGCAGCCGTCCAGGCGACAGGGCACAAGAGACCCAGTACTTC.

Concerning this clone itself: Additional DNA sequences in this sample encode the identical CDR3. For the CDR3, the DNA is TGTGCCAGCAGCCCCACCCCGGGTTCACCCCTCCACTTT. This sequence encodes CASSPTPGSPLHF. The V and J genes are TRBV7-3 and TRBJ1-6; D is unresolved. CDR1 and CDR2 from the germline V gene are SGHTA and FQGTGA. The V end lost 5 bases, the J end lost 9 bases, and 11 bases lay between the germline ends. The CDR3 totals 13 residues.

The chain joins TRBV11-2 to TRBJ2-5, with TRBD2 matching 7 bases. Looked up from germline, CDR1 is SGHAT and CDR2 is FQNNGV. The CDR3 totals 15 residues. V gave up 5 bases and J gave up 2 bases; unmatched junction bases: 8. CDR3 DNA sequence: TGTGCCAGCAGCCTAACTAGCGACCAACAAGAGACCCAGTACTTC. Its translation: CASSLTSDQQETQYF.

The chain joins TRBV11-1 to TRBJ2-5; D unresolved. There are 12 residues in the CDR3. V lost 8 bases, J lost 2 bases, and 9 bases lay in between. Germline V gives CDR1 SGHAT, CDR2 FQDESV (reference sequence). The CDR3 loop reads CASSVLQETQYF. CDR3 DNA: TGTGCCAGCTCGGTCCTTCAAGAGACCCAGTACTTC.

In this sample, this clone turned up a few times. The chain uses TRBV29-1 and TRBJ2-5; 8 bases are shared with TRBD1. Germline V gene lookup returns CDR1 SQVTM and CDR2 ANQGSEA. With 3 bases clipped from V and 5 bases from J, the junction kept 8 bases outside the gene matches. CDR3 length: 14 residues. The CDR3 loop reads CSVDHARGRETQYF. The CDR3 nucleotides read TGCAGCGTTGACCACGCCAGGGGGCGGGAGACCCAGTACTTC.

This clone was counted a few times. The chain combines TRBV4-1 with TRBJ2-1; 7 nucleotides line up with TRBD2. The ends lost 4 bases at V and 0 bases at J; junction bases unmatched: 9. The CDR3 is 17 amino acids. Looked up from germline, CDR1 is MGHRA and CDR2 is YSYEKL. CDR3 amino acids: CASSRGGLVPSYNEQFF. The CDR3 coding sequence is TGCGCCAGCAGCCGGGGGGGGTTGGTGCCCTCCTACAATGAGCAGTTCTTC.

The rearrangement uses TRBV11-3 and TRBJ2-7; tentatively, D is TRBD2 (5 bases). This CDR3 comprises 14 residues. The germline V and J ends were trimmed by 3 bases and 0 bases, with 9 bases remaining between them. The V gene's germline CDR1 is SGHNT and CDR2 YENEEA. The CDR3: CASSLMRDSYEQYF. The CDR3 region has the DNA TGTGCCAGCAGCTTGATGAGGGACTCCTACGAGCAGTACTTC.

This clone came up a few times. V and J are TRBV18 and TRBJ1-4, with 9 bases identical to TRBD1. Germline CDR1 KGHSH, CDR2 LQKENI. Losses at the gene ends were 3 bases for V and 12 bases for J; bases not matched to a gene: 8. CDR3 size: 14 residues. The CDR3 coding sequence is TGTGCCAGCTCACCGTCCGGGACAGGGAGGGAACTGTTTTTT. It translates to CASSPSGTGRELFF. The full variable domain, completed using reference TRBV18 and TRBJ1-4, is NAGVMQNPRHLVRRRGQEARLRCSPMKGHSHVYWYRQLPEEGLKFMVYLQKENIIDESGMPKERFSAEFPKEGPSILRIQQVVRGDSAAYFCASSPSGTGRELFFGSGTQLSVL.

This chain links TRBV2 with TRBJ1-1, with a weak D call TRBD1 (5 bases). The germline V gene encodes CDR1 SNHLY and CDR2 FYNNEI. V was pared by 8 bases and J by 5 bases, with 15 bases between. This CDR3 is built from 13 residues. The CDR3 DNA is TGTGCCAGCGGGGAGGACATCGAGACTGAAGCTTTCTTT. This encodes CASGEDIETEAFF. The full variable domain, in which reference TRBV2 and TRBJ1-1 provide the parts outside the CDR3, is EPEVTQTPSHQVTQMGQEVILRCVPISNHLYFYWYRQILGQKVEFLVSFYNNEISEKSEIFDDQFSVERPDGSNFTLKIRSTKLEDSAMYFCASGEDIETEAFFGQGTRLTVV.

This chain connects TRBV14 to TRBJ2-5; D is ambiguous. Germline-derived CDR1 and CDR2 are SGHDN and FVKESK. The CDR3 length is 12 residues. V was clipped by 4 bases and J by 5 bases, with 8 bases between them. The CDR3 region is CASSRLRETQYF. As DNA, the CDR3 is TGTGCCAGCAGCCGGCTGCGGGAGACCCAGTACTTC.

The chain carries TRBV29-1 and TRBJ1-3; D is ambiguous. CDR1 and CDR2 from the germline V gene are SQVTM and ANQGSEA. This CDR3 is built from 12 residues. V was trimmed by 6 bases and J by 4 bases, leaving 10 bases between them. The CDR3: CSVVTGGNTIYF. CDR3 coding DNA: TGCAGCGTGGTAACGGGAGGAAACACCATATATTTT.

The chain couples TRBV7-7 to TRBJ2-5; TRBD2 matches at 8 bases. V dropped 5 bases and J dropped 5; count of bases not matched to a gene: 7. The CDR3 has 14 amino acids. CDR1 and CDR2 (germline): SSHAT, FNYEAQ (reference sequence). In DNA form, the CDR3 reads TGTGCCAGCAGCCACGGACTAGCCGGGGAGACCCAGTACTTC. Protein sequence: CASSHGLAGETQYF.

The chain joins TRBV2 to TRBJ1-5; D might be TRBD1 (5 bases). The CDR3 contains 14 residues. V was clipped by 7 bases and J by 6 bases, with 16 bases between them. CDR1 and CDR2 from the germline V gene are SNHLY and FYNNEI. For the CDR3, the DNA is TGTGCCAGCACGTACACAGGAGAAGGTCAGCCCCAGCATTTT. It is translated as CASTYTGEGQPQHF.

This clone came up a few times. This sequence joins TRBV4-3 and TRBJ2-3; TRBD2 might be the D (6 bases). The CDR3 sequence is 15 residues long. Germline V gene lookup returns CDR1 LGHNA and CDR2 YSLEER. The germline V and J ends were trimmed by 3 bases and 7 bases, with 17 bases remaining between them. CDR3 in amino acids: CASSQTSRGANTQYF. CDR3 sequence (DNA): TGCGCCAGCAGCCAGACGTCTCGCGGGGCAAATACGCAGTATTTT.

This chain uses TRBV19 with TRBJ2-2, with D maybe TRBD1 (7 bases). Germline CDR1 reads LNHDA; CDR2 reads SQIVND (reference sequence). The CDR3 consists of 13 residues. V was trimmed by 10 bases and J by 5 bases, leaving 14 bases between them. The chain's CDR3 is CATGQGGTGELFF. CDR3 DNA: TGTGCCACAGGGCAGGGGGGAACCGGGGAGCTGTTTTTT.

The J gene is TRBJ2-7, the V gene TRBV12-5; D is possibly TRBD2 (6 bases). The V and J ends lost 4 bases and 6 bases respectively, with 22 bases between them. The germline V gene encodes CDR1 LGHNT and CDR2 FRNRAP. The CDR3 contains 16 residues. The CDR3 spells CASGWLSGAGRSEQYF. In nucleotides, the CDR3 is TGTGCTAGTGGTTGGCTCTCCGGGGCAGGGAGGTCCGAGCAGTACTTC.

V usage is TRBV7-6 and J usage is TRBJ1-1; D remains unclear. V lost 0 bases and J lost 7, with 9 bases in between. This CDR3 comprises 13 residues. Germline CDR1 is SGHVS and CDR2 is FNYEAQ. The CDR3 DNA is TGTGCCAGCAGCTTAGCGCGGGAGGGTGAAGCTTTCTTT. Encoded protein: CASSLAREGEAFF. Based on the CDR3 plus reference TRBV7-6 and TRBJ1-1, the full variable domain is GAGVSQSPRYKVTKRGQDVALRCDPISGHVSLYWYRQALGQGPEFLTYFNYEAQQDKSGLPNDRFSAERPEGSISTLTIQRTEQRDSAMYRCASSLAREGEAFFGQGTRLTVV.